The 24 T cell receptor beta chains presented below share a single source sample, sequenced in a study of shared clonotypes between healthy human individuals. CD8 cells regarded as naive lacked CD45RO, were positively chosen for CCR7, and omitted terminally differentiated effector memory CD45RA+ cells. TCRdb's copy holds only in-frame clones and misses some; the assay was immunoSEQ multiplex PCR. The table includes about 2,200,000 clones, around 93% detected once. The material sequenced was naive CD8+ T cells from PBMCs. The receptor set was obtained from a man between 18 and 35 years old in good health. Some clones in this sample may be carry-over from other donors' samples.

CDR3 in DNA: TGTGCCAGCAGCTTAGCCCCGGGACAGATACGTGGGACTAACTATGGCTACACCTTC. Translation: CASSLAPGQIRGTNYGYTF. The rearrangement links TRBV7-9 to TRBJ1-2; 7 positions agree with TRBD1. Per germline, CDR1 SEHNR and CDR2 FQNEAQ (reference sequence). V lost 0 bases and J lost 0; bases outside the gene matches: 13. This CDR3 region has 19 residues.

This chain uses TRBV10-3 with TRBJ2-7; 7 nucleotides align to TRBD2. V was clipped by 3 bases and J by 2 bases; unmatched bases: 13. Germline values: CDR1 ENHRY, CDR2 SYGVKD. The CDR3 runs 17 residues. This CDR3 is CAISDAGADEFPYEQYF. The CDR3, as DNA: TGTGCCATCAGTGATGCGGGAGCCGATGAGTTCCCCTACGAGCAGTACTTC.

J is TRBJ2-7 and V is TRBV5-1; 10 bases fit TRBD1. This CDR3 spans 15 amino acids. Germline assignment: CDR1 SGHRS and CDR2 YFSETQ. V was clipped by 0 bases and J by 3 bases; unmatched bases: 3. The CDR3 sequence: CASSLGQGADYEQYF. As DNA, the CDR3 is TGCGCCAGCAGCTTGGGACAGGGGGCGGACTACGAGCAGTACTTC.

The chain recombines TRBV5-1 with TRBJ2-7; no definite D call. The CDR3 sequence is 16 residues long. The ends were cut back, 0 bases at V and 0 bases at J, with 13 bases in the middle. CDR1 SGHRS and CDR2 YFSETQ come from the germline V gene. The chain's CDR3 is CASSLEVYGSSYEQYF. The CDR3 DNA reads TGCGCCAGCAGCTTGGAAGTCTACGGAAGCTCCTACGAGCAGTACTTC.

The chain uses TRBV29-1 and TRBJ2-1; 7 bases are a match to TRBD2. Germline CDR1 is SQVTM and CDR2 is ANQGSEA. V shed 8 bases, J shed 7 bases, and the junction held 8 bases outside the gene matches. The CDR3 has 12 amino acids. The CDR3 here is CSCGGVRNEQFF. The CDR3 DNA reads TGCAGCTGTGGGGGGGTTAGGAATGAGCAGTTCTTC.

The chain has TRBV5-4 and TRBJ2-7, with 14 bases identical to TRBD2. Germline CDR1 reads SGHNT; CDR2 reads YYREEE (reference sequence). J lost 1 base, V lost 4 bases, and 4 bases had no gene match. This CDR3 spans 16 amino acids. The CDR3 protein is CASSEGLAGVSYEQYF. The DNA of the CDR3 is TGTGCCAGCAGCGAGGGACTAGCGGGAGTATCCTACGAGCAGTACTTC. The full variable domain, in which reference TRBV5-4 and TRBJ2-7 provide the parts outside the CDR3, is ETGVTQSPTHLIKTRGQQVTLRCSSQSGHNTVSWYQQALGQGPQFIFQYYREEENGRGNFPPRFSGLQFPNYSSELNVNALELDDSALYLCASSEGLAGVSYEQYFGPGTRLTVT.

The J gene is TRBJ2-3, the V gene TRBV27; D is perhaps TRBD1 (6 bases). The CDR3 is made up of 16 amino acids. Trimming removed 8 bases from V and 6 bases from J, with 24 bases in between. Germline V CDR1 and CDR2: MNHEY, SMNVEV (reference sequence). The DNA for the CDR3 is TGTGCCAGCGCGCTAGGTACACAGGGCTGGGTGGATACGCAGTATTTT. Amino acids: CASALGTQGWVDTQYF.

The rearrangement joins TRBV10-2 to TRBJ2-3; possibly TRBD2 for D (6 bases). Germline values: CDR1 WSHSY, CDR2 SAAADI. CDR3 length: 15 residues. V lost 4 bases, J lost 2 bases, and 13 bases lay in between. Written as DNA, the CDR3 is TGCGCCAGCAGTGCGCGGCGGGGAATCACAGATACGCAGTATTTT. The encoded protein is CASSARRGITDTQYF.

As for this clone: Within the sample, other DNA sequences also encode this same CDR3. The chain has TRBV27 and TRBJ2-1; TRBD2 matches 8 bases. This CDR3 has 16 residues. Per the germline V gene, CDR1 is MNHEY and CDR2 is SMNVEV (reference sequence). The V gene end was trimmed by 3 bases and the J gene end by 4 bases; junction bases not matched to a gene: 8. DNA for the CDR3: TGTGCCAGCAGTTTTGCAGCGGGAGAGCGGTACAATGAGCAGTTCTTC. Translation: CASSFAAGERYNEQFF.

The sample holds a few counts of this clone. The V and J genes are TRBV4-1 and TRBJ2-3; the D is unclear. The V end lost 0 bases, the J end lost 4 bases, and 14 bases lay between the germline ends. CDR1 and CDR2 (germline): MGHRA, YSYEKL. CDR3 length: 16 amino acids. The CDR3 coding sequence is TGCGCCAGCAGCCAAGATGGAACATATCCCCCAGATACGCAGTATTTT. Translated, it gives CASSQDGTYPPDTQYF.

The rearrangement links TRBV6-6 to TRBJ2-2, with TRBD2 as a possible D gene (7 bases). The germline V and J ends were trimmed by 1 base and 6 bases, with 15 bases remaining between them. Germline assignment: CDR1 MNHNY and CDR2 SVGAGI (reference sequence). This CDR3 has 16 residues. This chain's CDR3 is CASSYWPGGGAGELFF. CDR3 DNA sequence: TGTGCCAGCAGTTACTGGCCTGGAGGGGGGGCCGGGGAGCTGTTTTTT.

This clone has only one observation. The V and J genes are TRBV5-6 and TRBJ1-4; D is perhaps TRBD1 (5 bases). The CDR3 totals 15 residues. V lost 3 bases, J lost 6 bases, and 15 bases lay in between. Looked up from germline, CDR1 is SGHDT and CDR2 is YYEEEE. For the CDR3, the DNA is TGTGCCAGCAGCTCACAGGACCACCGTTATGAAAAACTGTTTTTT. Translating it yields CASSSQDHRYEKLFF.

The genes are TRBV27 and TRBJ2-1, with 8 positions matching TRBD2. Germline lookup yields CDR1 MNHEY and CDR2 SMNVEV (reference sequence). Trimming at V came to 3 bases and at J to 6 bases, leaving 4 bases not matched to a gene. This CDR3 contains 14 residues. CDR3 DNA: TGTGCCAGCAGTTTCAGCGGGAGTATCAATGAGCAGTTCTTC. This encodes CASSFSGSINEQFF.

This chain connects TRBV6-6 to TRBJ2-3; D gene unclear. The V end was cut by 2 bases, the J end by 6 bases, with 9 bases between. The CDR3 is made up of 13 amino acids. Germline V gene data show CDR1 as MNHNY and CDR2 as SVGAGI (reference sequence). The CDR3 region has the DNA TGTGCCAGCAGTTACCTAATTGGGGATACGCAGTATTTT. Translation: CASSYLIGDTQYF.

The chain links TRBV28 to TRBJ2-7; perhaps TRBD1 as D (6 bases). Trimming left V 6 bases short and J 4 bases short, with 22 bases between. Germline values: CDR1 MDHEN, CDR2 SYDVKM. The CDR3 is made up of 16 amino acids. The CDR3 DNA reads as TGTGCCAGCAGCCCCTCAGGGGCCTACACTCTTTACGAGCAGTACTTC. Amino acids: CASSPSGAYTLYEQYF.

The chain employs TRBV19 and TRBJ2-4; TRBD2 is a possible D gene (6 bases). V gave up 2 bases and J gave up 6 bases, with 14 bases separating them. Germline V CDR1 and CDR2: LNHDA, SQIVND (reference sequence). This CDR3 is built from 15 residues. The CDR3, as DNA: TGTGCCAGTAGTATAAGGCCTAGCGCCGGAAACATTCAGTACTTC. Translation gives CASSIRPSAGNIQYF.

The V gene is TRBV2, the J gene TRBJ2-1, with D tentatively TRBD2 (6 bases). CDR1 is SNHLY, CDR2 FYNNEI, per germline. The V and J ends lost 10 bases and 8 bases respectively, with 21 bases between them. The CDR3 runs to 14 residues. CDR3 region: CAILRDSGLYEQFF. CDR3 in DNA: TGTGCCATTCTCCGGGACTCCGGTTTGTATGAGCAGTTCTTC.

The J gene is TRBJ1-5, the V gene TRBV4-2, with 10 nucleotides matching TRBD1. The CDR3 covers 18 residues. Losses at the gene ends were 5 bases for V and 3 bases for J; bases not matched to a gene: 13. Germline V gene lookup returns CDR1 LGHNA and CDR2 YNFKEQ. As DNA, the CDR3 is TGTGCCAGCAGCTCCCGTGAGATCGGGACAGGGGTCAATCAGCCCCAGCATTTT. Protein sequence: CASSSREIGTGVNQPQHF.

The J gene is TRBJ2-3, the V gene TRBV27; 10 bases are a match to TRBD2. Germline V gives CDR1 MNHEY, CDR2 SMNVEV (reference sequence). The trim removed 5 bases at V and 5 bases at J, leaving 7 bases unmatched. This CDR3 region has 15 residues. The CDR3 sequence is CASSHKREGRDTQYF. The CDR3, as DNA: TGTGCCAGCAGTCACAAGCGGGAGGGCAGAGATACGCAGTATTTT.

This clone was recorded only once. The V and J genes are TRBV7-8 and TRBJ2-3, with a possible D match to TRBD1 (6 bases). This CDR3 is built from 13 residues. The germline CDR1 and CDR2 sequences are SGHVS and FQNEAQ. Trimming stripped 2 bases from V and 4 bases from J, with 7 bases between. The CDR3 loop is CASSLRQADTQYF. The CDR3 coding sequence is TGTGCCAGCAGCTTACGACAGGCAGATACGCAGTATTTT.

The rearrangement links TRBV28 to TRBJ2-1; possibly TRBD1 or TRBD2 for D (7 bases each). Germline CDR1 reads MDHEN; CDR2 reads SYDVKM. V was shortened by 2 bases and J by 0 bases, with 20 bases between the two germline ends. The CDR3 covers 19 residues. This CDR3 is CASSLRGLAVVHSYNEQFF. The CDR3 DNA follows: TGTGCCAGCAGTTTAAGGGGGCTAGCGGTAGTACACTCCTACAATGAGCAGTTCTTC.

This rearrangement joins TRBV27 to TRBJ2-5, with D unclear. This CDR3 is built from 15 residues. Germline CDR1 and CDR2: MNHEY and SMNVEV (reference sequence). V was cut by 2 bases and J by 4 bases, with 14 bases left in between. CDR3: CASSLVGSVRETQYF. The CDR3 nucleotides read TGTGCCAGCAGTTTAGTAGGGTCAGTTCGAGAGACCCAGTACTTC.

This clone was found a few times. The chain joins TRBV2 to TRBJ1-5; no reliable D call. In germline, CDR1 is SNHLY, CDR2 FYNNEI. Trimming removed 5 bases at V and 4 bases at J, with 9 bases between. The CDR3 spans 13 residues. CDR3: CASSTRWNQPQHF. CDR3 nucleotide sequence: TGTGCCAGCAGTACCCGTTGGAATCAGCCCCAGCATTTT.

This chain joins TRBV6-1 and TRBJ2-7, with 7 bases matching TRBD1. This CDR3 region has 17 residues. The V and J ends lost 2 bases and 2 bases, in that order; junction bases with no gene match: 12. CDR1 MNHNS and CDR2 SASEGT come from the germline V gene. The DNA of the CDR3 is TGTGCCAGCAGTGAAAGGCTTGGGACAGCTAACACCTACGAGCAGTACTTC. As protein: CASSERLGTANTYEQYF.